The rows below give T cell receptor beta chains drawn from one sample of a study of siplizumab effects on memory and regulatory T cells. Assay: immunoSEQ multiplex PCR; the TCRdb copy retains only in-frame clones and omits some. The table records 55,000 to 65,000 clones, over 95% of them present only once. The specimen was naive CD8+ T cells sorted from blood. The receptors here all came from a human donor in good health. The CDR3 runs from the conserved cysteine through the conserved F or W. D genes are given only for firm matches. Clone size is shown for a subset of rows, as once, few, many or a class of expanded clone.

v_gene	abundance	j_gene	d_gene	CDR3nt	CDR3aa
TRBV7-6	-	TRBJ2-7	TRBD2	TGTGCCAGCAGCCCTCGCCGGGGGGTTTACGAGCAGTACTTC	CASSPRRGVYEQYF
TRBV5-6	-	TRBJ2-7	-	TGTGCCAGCAGCTTGGGTCAGGCTAGCTCCTACGAGCAGTACTTC	CASSLGQASSYEQYF
TRBV29-1	-	TRBJ1-1	TRBD1	TGCAGCGTTGACGATCGGACAGGGTGGGCTTTCTTT	CSVDDRTGWAFF
TRBV9	-	TRBJ2-2	-	TGTGCCAGCAGCGTCACGGGGACCGGGGAGCTGTTTTTT	CASSVTGTGELFF
TRBV30	once	TRBJ1-2	TRBD1	TGTGCCTGGAGTATAGAGGGGGCGGATGGGGGCTACACCTTC	CAWSIEGADGGYTF
TRBV12-5	-	TRBJ2-7	-	TGTGCTAGTGATGGGCAGGGCTCTTACGAGCAGTACTTC	CASDGQGSYEQYF
TRBV29-1	-	TRBJ1-1	-	TGCAGCGGAACAGGGTCGGAAGCTTTCTTT	CSGTGSEAFF
TRBV11-3	once	TRBJ2-1	TRBD2	TGTGCCAGCAGCCGGACTAGGAGGCATGAGCAGTTCTTC	CASSRTRRHEQFF
TRBV4-1	-	TRBJ2-5	-	TGCGCCAGCAGCCAAGAGAGGGCTCAGGAGACCCAGTACTTC	CASSQERAQETQYF
TRBV27	-	TRBJ2-5	-	TGTGCCAGCAGTTTATCGCCGCGGGCTAACCAAGAGACCCAGTACTTC	CASSLSPRANQETQYF
TRBV9	-	TRBJ2-1	-	TGTGCCAGCAGCGTAGGACAGACGAATGAGCAGTTCTTC	CASSVGQTNEQFF
TRBV27	-	TRBJ2-7	-	TGTGCCAGCCGTGGGGCAAGACCGGAGCAGTACTTC	CASRGARPEQYF
TRBV28	-	TRBJ2-2	-	TGTGCCAGCCAATACATATTGGGCGCGGGCACCGGGGAGCTGTTTTTT	CASQYILGAGTGELFF
TRBV5-6	-	TRBJ1-1	-	TGTGCCAGCAGCTTACAGGGAGGCAACACTGAAGCTTTCTTT	CASSLQGGNTEAFF
TRBV7-3	-	TRBJ2-1	TRBD2	TGTGCCAGCAGCTCGGGACTAGCGGGAGGGCCCTCGGATGAGCAGTTCTTC	CASSSGLAGGPSDEQFF
TRBV11-1	-	TRBJ2-5	-	TGTGCCAGCAGCTTCAGCAGGGGTCGGGGAGAGACCCAGTACTTC	CASSFSRGRGETQYF
TRBV4-3	-	TRBJ1-5	TRBD1	TGCGCCAGCAGCGGCGGGACAGGGATCAATCAGCCCCAGCATTTT	CASSGGTGINQPQHF
TRBV27	-	TRBJ2-1	-	TGTGCCAGCAGTATGGGGTCAGAGCAGTTCTTC	CASSMGSEQFF
TRBV19	-	TRBJ2-3	-	TGTGCCAGTAGTATAGATCTAGGCCTCGATACGCAGTATTTT	CASSIDLGLDTQYF
TRBV27	-	TRBJ2-7	TRBD2	TGTGCCAGCAGTGCCGGGACTAGCGGGAGGGCGAGCTCCTACGAGCAGTACTTC	CASSAGTSGRASSYEQYF
TRBV29-1	-	TRBJ2-3	-	TGCAGCGTTGTTAGCGACACAGATACGCAGTATTTT	CSVVSDTDTQYF
TRBV21-1	-	TRBJ2-1	-	TGTGCCAGCAGCAGGGCCGGGACTAGCGGAAGGAATGAGCAGTTCTTC	CASSRAGTSGRNEQFF
TRBV28	-	TRBJ2-2	TRBD2	TGTGCCAGCAGATCTAGCGGATACACCGGGGAGCTGTTTTTT	CASRSSGYTGELFF
TRBV30	-	TRBJ2-1	-	TGTGCCTGGAGTCCCGGACTAGGGGGGGAGGAGCAGTTCTTC	CAWSPGLGGEEQFF
TRBV27	-	TRBJ2-2	-	TGTGCCAGCAGTTTGTGGGGATCCGGGGAGCTGTTTTTT	CASSLWGSGELFF
TRBV30	-	TRBJ1-1	TRBD1	TGTGCCTGGTTCCAGGGGGCGGTCACTGAAGCTTTCTTT	CAWFQGAVTEAFF
TRBV19	once	TRBJ2-7	TRBD2	TGTGCCAGTACCCCTAGCGGGATAAGCTCCTACGAGCAGTACTTC	CASTPSGISSYEQYF
TRBV5-1	-	TRBJ2-2	-	TGCGCCAGCAGCTTTGAGAACACCGGGGAGCTGTTTTTT	CASSFENTGELFF
TRBV19	-	TRBJ2-7	TRBD1	TGTGCCAGTAGTAGCGGCCAGGGACAGGGGGCAAACGAGCAGTACTTC	CASSSGQGQGANEQYF
TRBV7-8	-	TRBJ1-2	TRBD1	TGTGCCAGCAGCTTGGACAGGGAGTTGGGCTATGGCTACACCTTC	CASSLDRELGYGYTF
TRBV30	-	TRBJ2-7	TRBD1	TGTGCCTGGGTCGACAGGGGGGTATCCTACGAGCAGTACTTC	CAWVDRGVSYEQYF
TRBV28	-	TRBJ2-5	-	TGTGCCAGCAGTTTGGGGTCCGCTTCGGAGACCCAGTACTTC	CASSLGSASETQYF
TRBV27	-	TRBJ2-3	-	TGTGCCAGCAGTCGTCAGGTTGCCAGCACAGATACGCAGTATTTT	CASSRQVASTDTQYF
TRBV6-1	once	TRBJ2-1	-	TGTGCCAGCAGTCCCCTGGCTTTATCCAACAATGAGCAGTTCTTC	CASSPLALSNNEQFF
TRBV7-9	-	TRBJ2-5	-	TGTGCCAGCAGTTCTCTCGAAAGACAAGAGACCCAGTACTTC	CASSSLERQETQYF
TRBV29-1	-	TRBJ2-3	TRBD2	TGCAGCGTTGAAACTAGCGGGAGCGCAGATACGCAGTATTTT	CSVETSGSADTQYF
TRBV30	-	TRBJ1-1	-	TGTGCCTGGAGTCTGGTCCCAAGTCAGGAGGCTTTCTTT	CAWSLVPSQEAFF
TRBV7-8	-	TRBJ1-1	-	TGTGCCAGCAGCTTAGCAGGGACCACTGAAGCTTTCTTT	CASSLAGTTEAFF
TRBV15	-	TRBJ1-2	TRBD1	TGTGCCACCAGCAAAGGTCCGGGACAGGGGGACTATGGCTACACCTTC	CATSKGPGQGDYGYTF
TRBV10-3	-	TRBJ2-2	-	TGTGCCATCAGTGAGCAGGAGGGGACCGGGGAGCTGTTTTTT	CAISEQEGTGELFF
TRBV7-2	-	TRBJ2-2	-	TGTGCCAGCAGCCCAATGAGGACCGGGGAGCTGTTTTTT	CASSPMRTGELFF
TRBV9	-	TRBJ2-1	TRBD1	TGTGCCAGCAGCCCCGGACAGGTCAACTCCTACAATGAGCAGTTCTTC	CASSPGQVNSYNEQFF
TRBV19	-	TRBJ1-4	-	TGTGCCAGTGGACGGACTCCAGTTGAAAAACTGTTTTTT	CASGRTPVEKLFF